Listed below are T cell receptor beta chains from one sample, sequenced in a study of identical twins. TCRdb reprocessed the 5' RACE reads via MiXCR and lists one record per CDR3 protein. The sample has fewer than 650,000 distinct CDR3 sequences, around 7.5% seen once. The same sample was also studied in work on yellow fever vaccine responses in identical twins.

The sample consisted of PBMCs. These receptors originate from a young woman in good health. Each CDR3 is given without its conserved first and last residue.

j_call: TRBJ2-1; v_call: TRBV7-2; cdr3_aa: ASSSPAGGGSYNEQF
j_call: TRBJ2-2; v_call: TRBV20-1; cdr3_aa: SARGLAGNTGELF
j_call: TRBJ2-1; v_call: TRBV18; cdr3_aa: ASSPSYFSGVSNEQF
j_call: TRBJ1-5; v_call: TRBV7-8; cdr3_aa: ASSTGQSNQPQH
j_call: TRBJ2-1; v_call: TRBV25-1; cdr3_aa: ASSESQGNEQF
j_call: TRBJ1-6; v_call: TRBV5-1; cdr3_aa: ASSPRTGSSSPLH
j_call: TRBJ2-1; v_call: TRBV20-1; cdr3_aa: SARESGRSYNEQF
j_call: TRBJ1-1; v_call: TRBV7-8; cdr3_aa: ASSPRKGTWNTEAF
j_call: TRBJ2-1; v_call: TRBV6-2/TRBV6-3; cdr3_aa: ASSPMGGSNEQF
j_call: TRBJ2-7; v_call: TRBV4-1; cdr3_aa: ASSQPGQKYEQY
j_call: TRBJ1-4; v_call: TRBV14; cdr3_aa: ASSPRVGGNEKLF
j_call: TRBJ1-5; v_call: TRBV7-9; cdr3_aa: ASSPEGQGDSQPQH
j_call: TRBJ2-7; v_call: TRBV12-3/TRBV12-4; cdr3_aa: ASSGPGPRGEQY
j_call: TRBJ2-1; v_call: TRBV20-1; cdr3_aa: SAGTSGRADYNEQF
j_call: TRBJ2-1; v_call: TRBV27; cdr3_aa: ASSSVGGEQF
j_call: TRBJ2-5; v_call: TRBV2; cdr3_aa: ASSDRTSRETQY
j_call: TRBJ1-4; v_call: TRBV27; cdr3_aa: ASSQGLWEKLF
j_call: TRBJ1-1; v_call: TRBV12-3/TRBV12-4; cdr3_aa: ASSLGQGIVEAF
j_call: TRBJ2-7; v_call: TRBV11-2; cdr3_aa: ASSTTGQAYEQY
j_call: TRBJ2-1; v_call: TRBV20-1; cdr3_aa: SANSQREGNEQF
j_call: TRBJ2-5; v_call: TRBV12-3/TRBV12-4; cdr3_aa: ASSKTGEETQY
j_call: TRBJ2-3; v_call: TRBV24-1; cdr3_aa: AVETLGGPQY
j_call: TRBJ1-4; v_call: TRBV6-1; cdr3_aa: ASSEQGSATNEKLF
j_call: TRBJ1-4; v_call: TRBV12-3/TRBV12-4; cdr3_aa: ASTPGQGSEKLF
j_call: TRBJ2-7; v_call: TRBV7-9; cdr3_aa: ASSSPSDRGSYEQY
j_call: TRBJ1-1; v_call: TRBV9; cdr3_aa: ASSVSAGAGTEAF
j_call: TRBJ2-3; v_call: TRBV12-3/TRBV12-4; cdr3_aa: ASTPTSGGPTDTQY
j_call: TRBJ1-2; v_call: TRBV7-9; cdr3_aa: ASSFNPPDVWNT
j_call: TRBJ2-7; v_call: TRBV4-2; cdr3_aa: ASSQDVERIYEQY
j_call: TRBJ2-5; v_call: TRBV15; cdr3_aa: ATSRLLAGGGTFETQY
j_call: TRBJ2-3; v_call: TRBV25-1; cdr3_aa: ASTPPLEDTQY
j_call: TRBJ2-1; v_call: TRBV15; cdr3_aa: ATSRELGNEQF
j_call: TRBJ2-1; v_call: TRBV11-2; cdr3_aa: ASSLVRVASRYSYNEQF
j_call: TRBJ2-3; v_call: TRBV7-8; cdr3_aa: ASSLVLAGGSNTQY
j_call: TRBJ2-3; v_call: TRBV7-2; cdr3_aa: ASSLAAAGGIGTDTQY
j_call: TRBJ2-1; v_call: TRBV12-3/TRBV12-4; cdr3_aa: ASSLRPPPTEEQF
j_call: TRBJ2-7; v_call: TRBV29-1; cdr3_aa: SYRGGSGGRDYEQY
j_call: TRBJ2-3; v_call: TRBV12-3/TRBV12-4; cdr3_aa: ASSRRGLTDTQY
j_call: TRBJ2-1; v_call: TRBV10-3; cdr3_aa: AISELAGGPNEQF
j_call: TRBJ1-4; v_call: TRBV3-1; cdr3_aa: ASSDRQGEELF
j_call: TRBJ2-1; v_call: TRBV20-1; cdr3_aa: SARVIRTGGVNEQF
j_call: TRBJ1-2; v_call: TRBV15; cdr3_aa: ATSRDQGVDGYT
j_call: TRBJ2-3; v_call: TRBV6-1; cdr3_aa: ASSERGTQY
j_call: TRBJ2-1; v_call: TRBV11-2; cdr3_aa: ASSLGTGSTYNEQF
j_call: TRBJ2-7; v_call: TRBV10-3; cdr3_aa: AISEASGSSYEQY
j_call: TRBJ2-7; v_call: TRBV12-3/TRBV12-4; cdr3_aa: ASSPKAGVGDEQY
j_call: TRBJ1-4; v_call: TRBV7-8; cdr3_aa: ASSSRLSGNEKLF
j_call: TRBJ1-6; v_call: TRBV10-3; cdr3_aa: AISDAREGWNSPLH
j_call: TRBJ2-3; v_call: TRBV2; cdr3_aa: ASTSQGSHTQY
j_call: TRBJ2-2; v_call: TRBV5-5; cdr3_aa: ASSYHPGTGSAGELF
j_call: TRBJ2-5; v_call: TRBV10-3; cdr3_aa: AISLRRLAGDQETQY
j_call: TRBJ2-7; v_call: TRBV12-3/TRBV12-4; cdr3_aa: ASSLGTSGSI
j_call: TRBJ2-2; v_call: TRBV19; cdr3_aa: ASSKRLADTGELF